The clone carrying this T cell receptor beta chain was found a few times. Its antigen is undetermined. The sample contains more than one DNA sequence encoding this CDR3. Trimming took 3 bases from V and 6 from J; bases not matched to a gene: 2. The CDR3 loop spans 13 amino acids. From germline, CDR1 is KGHSH and CDR2 LQKENI. These data are taken from a study of cytomegalovirus exposure and HLA in healthy donors. The PCR employed 60 Vbeta primers together with 13 Jbeta primers. The method was immunoSEQ multiplex PCR; TCRdb's version includes in-frame clones alone and lacks a portion of them. The sample consists of roughly 87,000 clones, roughly 77% of them appearing once. Whole-study results and caveats: V- and J-gene trimming in TCR beta was tied to a missense DCLRE1C variant by an analysis performed later.

The source of this sequence is a woman aged 40 to 49 in good health and CMV-seropositive. The specimen sequenced was PBMCs. The chain recombines TRBV18 with TRBJ1-5; TRBD1 matches at 7 bases. The CDR3 region has the DNA TGTGCCAGCTCACCGACAGGGAGTCAGCCCCAGCATTTT. It is translated as CASSPTGSQPQHF.